These T cell receptor beta chains were read from a single sample in a study of shared clonotypes between healthy human individuals. Clones were read by immunoSEQ multiplex PCR, and TCRdb kept only the in-frame ones, dropping some. Found here are about 380,000 clones, about 96% of them singletons; the top ten hold around 0.29%. The sample taken for sequencing was memory CD8+ T cells sorted from blood. Source of these receptors: a man aged 25 to 40 in good health. Both conserved end residues are part of each CDR3. The D gene is left open where the match is weak. For some rows the clone size is stated as once, few or many, or as a class when expanded; others skip it.

TRBJ2-3,.,TRBD1,TRBV19,CATRGRDRLTDTQYF,TGTGCCACCAGGGGCAGGGACAGGCTCACAGATACGCAGTATTTT
TRBJ1-2,.,TRBD1,TRBV6-5,CASSYSTGGINGYTF,TGTGCCAGCAGTTACTCGACAGGGGGCATTAATGGCTACACCTTC
TRBJ2-3,.,.,TRBV7-9,CASSPNRGGLSTDTQYF,TGTGCCAGCAGCCCCAACCGTGGAGGTCTTAGCACAGATACGCAGTATTTT
TRBJ2-1,.,.,TRBV4-1,CASSQGYSAGREQFF,TGCGCCAGCAGCCAAGGATATTCGGCAGGGAGAGAGCAGTTCTTC
TRBJ1-4,.,.,TRBV5-1,CASSFRGEEKLFF,TGCGCCAGCAGCTTTCGGGGCGAGGAAAAACTGTTTTTT
TRBJ1-2,.,.,TRBV9,CASSVRSNYGYTF,TGTGCCAGCAGCGTTAGGTCTAACTATGGCTACACCTTC
TRBJ2-5,.,TRBD2,TRBV7-2,CASSLASGAPAQETQYF,TGTGCCAGCAGCTTGGCTAGCGGGGCCCCTGCTCAAGAGACCCAGTACTTC
TRBJ1-2,.,.,TRBV28,CASSLGRSNYGYTF,TGTGCCAGCAGTTTGGGCAGGTCTAACTATGGCTACACCTTC
TRBJ2-1,.,.,TRBV28,CASSRPSYNEQFF,TGTGCCAGCAGTCGACCCTCCTACAATGAGCAGTTCTTC
TRBJ2-6,.,.,TRBV5-4,CASSLEQGPGANVLTF,TGTGCCAGCAGCTTGGAACAGGGTCCCGGGGCCAACGTCCTGACTTTC
TRBJ1-1,.,.,TRBV28,CASSLAPGSTEAFF,TGTGCCAGCAGTTTAGCCCCAGGGAGCACTGAAGCTTTCTTT
TRBJ2-7,.,.,TRBV7-2,CASSLSLDSYEQYF,TGTGCCAGCAGCTTAAGTCTAGACTCCTACGAGCAGTACTTC
TRBJ2-7,.,.,TRBV2,CASSVVVYEQYF,TGTGCCAGCAGTGTGGTAGTTTACGAGCAGTACTTC
TRBJ2-1,.,TRBD2,TRBV2,CASSDLREGDEQFF,TGTGCCAGCAGTGATCTGCGGGAGGGTGATGAGCAGTTCTTC
TRBJ2-3,once,TRBD2,TRBV30,CAWSDGLAGGPGTQYF,TGTGCCTGGAGTGACGGACTAGCGGGAGGGCCGGGTACGCAGTATTTT
TRBJ2-5,.,TRBD1,TRBV28,CASSSYRGPQETQYF,TGTGCCAGCAGCAGCTACAGGGGCCCTCAAGAGACCCAGTACTTC
TRBJ2-5,.,.,TRBV4-2,CASSQDASGQQRETQYF,TGTGCCAGCAGCCAAGACGCCTCGGGGCAACAAAGAGAGACCCAGTACTTC
TRBJ2-1,.,.,TRBV25-1,CASSPVPGTSWGEQFF,TGTGCCAGCAGCCCCGTACCGGGTACGAGTTGGGGTGAGCAGTTCTTC
TRBJ2-3,.,.,TRBV7-8,CASSLDWGPADTQYF,TGTGCCAGCAGCTTAGATTGGGGTCCTGCAGATACGCAGTATTTT
TRBJ2-1,.,TRBD2,TRBV5-6,CASSTGLSSYNEQFF,TGTGCCAGCAGCACGGGACTAAGCTCCTACAATGAGCAGTTCTTC
TRBJ2-7,.,TRBD2,TRBV19,CASSRGGLAVHEQYF,TGTGCCAGTAGCCGCGGGGGACTAGCGGTTCACGAGCAGTACTTC
TRBJ1-1,.,.,TRBV2,CASSGKQDLNTEAFF,TGTGCCAGCAGTGGGAAACAGGATCTGAACACTGAAGCTTTCTTT
TRBJ1-2,.,.,TRBV28,CASSLGDGYTF,TGTGCCAGCAGTTTGGGGGATGGCTACACCTTC
TRBJ1-2,.,TRBD1,TRBV5-6,CASRPRQGAGGYTF,TGTGCCAGCAGACCTAGACAGGGGGCGGGTGGCTACACCTTC
TRBJ2-3,.,TRBD2,TRBV7-9,CASADSGRAEDTQYF,TGTGCCAGCGCAGATAGTGGGAGGGCCGAAGATACGCAGTATTTT
TRBJ2-1,.,.,TRBV7-9,CASSAEGGNEQFF,TGTGCCAGCAGCGCTGAAGGGGGGAATGAGCAGTTCTTC
TRBJ1-2,.,.,TRBV7-8,CASSLRAGDGYTF,TGTGCCAGCAGCTTACGGGCAGGGGATGGCTACACCTTC
TRBJ2-2,.,TRBD2,TRBV6-4,CASRTSGGTGELFF,TGTGCCAGCAGGACTAGCGGAGGGACCGGGGAGCTGTTTTTT
TRBJ2-7,.,.,TRBV20-1,CSLDTSYEQYF,TGCAGTCTAGACACCTCCTACGAGCAGTACTTC
TRBJ1-5,.,.,TRBV5-1,CARCVGTQPQHF,TGCGCCAGATGTGTGGGGACCCAGCCCCAGCATTTT
TRBJ2-3,.,.,TRBV28,CASRGSEVRHTDTQYF,TGTGCCAGCAGAGGCTCGGAAGTCCGCCACACAGATACGCAGTATTTT
TRBJ1-1,.,.,TRBV10-3,CAISMNTEAFF,TGTGCCATCAGCATGAACACTGAAGCTTTCTTT
TRBJ2-7,.,.,TRBV6-5,CASTSQYSYEQYF,TGTGCCAGCACTTCCCAGTACTCCTACGAGCAGTACTTC
TRBJ2-3,.,.,TRBV6-4,CASSAGGTDTQYF,TGTGCCAGCAGTGCGGGAGGCACAGATACGCAGTATTTT
TRBJ2-7,.,.,TRBV12-2,CASRSEIQTPEKDEQYF,TGTGCAAGTCGCTCTGAAATACAGACTCCCGAGAAGGACGAGCAGTACTTC
TRBJ1-4,.,TRBD1,TRBV5-1,CASSYWSGTGAEKLFF,TGCGCCAGCAGCTATTGGAGCGGGACAGGGGCTGAAAAACTGTTTTTT
TRBJ2-1,.,.,TRBV29-1,CSGNRLYNEQFF,TGCAGCGGGAACAGGTTATACAATGAGCAGTTCTTC
TRBJ1-3,.,TRBD1,TRBV7-2,CASKPQGAVGNTIYF,TGTGCCAGTAAGCCCCAGGGGGCGGTAGGAAACACCATATATTTT
TRBJ2-1,.,.,TRBV7-9,CASSPGLNVNEQFF,TGTGCCAGCAGCCCAGGACTGAATGTCAATGAGCAGTTCTTC
TRBJ1-5,.,.,TRBV28,CASRRQTNQPQHF,TGTGCCAGCAGGCGCCAAACCAATCAGCCCCAGCATTTT
TRBJ2-3,.,.,TRBV21-1,CASSKKRGGQFTDTQYF,TGTGCCAGCAGCAAAAAAAGAGGGGGACAGTTCACAGATACGCAGTATTTT
TRBJ2-1,.,TRBD2,TRBV7-8,CASSLVRQPGTSGRNNEQFF,TGTGCCAGCAGCTTAGTTCGACAGCCAGGGACTAGCGGGAGAAACAATGAGCAGTTCTTC
TRBJ2-7,.,.,TRBV12-2,CASRRGQGAPYEQYF,TGTGCAAGTCGCCGCGGACAGGGGGCTCCCTACGAGCAGTACTTC
TRBJ2-2,.,.,TRBV2,CASWTENTGELFF,TGTGCCAGTTGGACTGAGAACACCGGGGAGCTGTTTTTT
TRBJ2-5,.,.,TRBV28,CASSLCHREEEETQYF,TGTGCCAGCAGTTTATGCCACAGGGAGGAGGAAGAGACCCAGTACTTC
TRBJ2-6,.,.,TRBV11-2,CASSQSIAADRSGANVLTF,TGTGCCAGCAGCCAATCCATAGCGGCAGATCGCTCTGGGGCCAACGTCCTGACTTTC
TRBJ2-6,.,.,TRBV5-1,CANRQVSSGANVLTF,TGCGCCAACCGACAGGTGAGCTCTGGGGCCAACGTCCTGACTTTC
TRBJ2-7,.,TRBD1,TRBV5-6,CASSVEDRGQYEQYF,TGTGCCAGCAGCGTAGAGGACAGGGGGCAGTACGAGCAGTACTTC
TRBJ1-6,.,.,TRBV5-4,CASSLDSPYNSPLHF,TGTGCCAGCAGCTTGGACAGTCCTTATAATTCACCCCTCCACTTT
TRBJ1-2,.,.,TRBV6-5,CASSLYGTYGYTF,TGTGCCAGCAGTTTGTACGGGACCTATGGCTACACCTTC
TRBJ2-2,few,.,TRBV11-3,CASSLTGELFF,TGTGCCAGCAGCTTAACCGGGGAGCTGTTTTTT
TRBJ1-1,.,.,TRBV11-3,CASTRGTEAFF,TGTGCCAGCACAAGGGGAACTGAAGCTTTCTTT
TRBJ2-1,.,TRBD2,TRBV5-1,CASSQAGREQFF,TGCGCCAGCAGCCAAGCGGGACGGGAGCAGTTCTTC
TRBJ2-1,.,.,TRBV6-1,CASRRLYSGGEQFF,TGTGCCAGCAGGAGACTTTATAGCGGCGGTGAGCAGTTCTTC
TRBJ1-6,.,.,TRBV6-1,CASSLVGGNSPLHF,TGTGCCAGCAGTCTAGTGGGGGGCAATTCACCCCTCCACTTT
TRBJ2-5,.,TRBD2,TRBV7-9,CASSSLTRTRAETQYF,TGTGCCAGCAGCTCCCTCACCCGGACTAGGGCAGAGACCCAGTACTTC
TRBJ1-2,.,.,TRBV7-8,CASSLEPANYGYTF,TGTGCCAGCAGCTTAGAACCCGCAAACTATGGCTACACCTTC
TRBJ2-1,.,TRBD2,TRBV13,CASSPQPGLGNEQFF,TGTGCCAGCAGCCCGCAGCCGGGACTAGGGAATGAGCAGTTCTTC
TRBJ2-2,once,.,TRBV9,CASSVVTGVDTGELFF,TGTGCCAGCAGCGTAGTTACGGGAGTGGACACCGGGGAGCTGTTTTTT
TRBJ1-3,.,.,TRBV9,CASSGFDGSGNTIYF,TGTGCCAGCAGCGGGTTCGACGGCTCTGGAAACACCATATATTTT